The TCR beta chain described here comes from a study of cytomegalovirus exposure and HLA in healthy donors. This clone was picked up a small number of times. Antigen: not known. Findings of the study overall: TCR association rates varied by HLA locus in a later analysis, with DRB1 highest and HLA-C lowest. Most likely, a cluster of highly shared sequence variants arose as a sequencing artifact.

CDR1 and CDR2 from the germline V gene are MNHEY and SMNVEV (reference sequence). The V segment lost 3 bases and the J segment 4 bases; nucleotides outside the gene matches: 1. This CDR3 spans 14 amino acids. The PCR used 60 Vbeta and 13 Jbeta primers. Method: immunoSEQ multiplex PCR; TCRdb's copy keeps in-frame clones and lacks some. The sample consists of some 30,000 clones, 44% of them appearing once. Sequenced sample: PBMCs. V gene TRBV27 combines with J gene TRBJ2-1; 9 bases align to TRBD2. The clonotype was recovered from a woman aged 50 to 60 in good health and CMV-seronegative. CDR3 residues: CASSFLAGYNEQFF. The CDR3 DNA reads TGTGCCAGCAGTTTCCTAGCGGGGTACAATGAGCAGTTCTTC.